Listed below are T cell receptor beta chains from one sample, sequenced in a study of blood T cell repertoires in COVID-19. Assay used: immunoSEQ multiplex PCR; TCRdb lists only in-frame clones, some missing. This sample carries about 56,000 clones, approximately 77% of them seen once, and the ten largest clones take around 4.9%. Material for sequencing was peripheral blood. These TCRs come from a woman in her seventies with COVID-19, enrolled during active disease. Each CDR3 is given with its conserved first and last residue. Fields, in order: clone size, J gene, D gene, V gene, CDR3 protein, CDR3 DNA. D genes are given only for firm matches. Clone size appears in some rows only: once, few, many, or a class for an expanded clone.

>-|TRBJ2-5|-|TRBV4-1
CASSQDGGAWETQYF
TGCGCCAGCAGCCAAGATGGGGGGGCCTGGGAGACCCAGTACTTC
>-|TRBJ1-1|-|TRBV4-3
CASPIHPETEAFF
TGCGCCAGCCCGATCCACCCGGAGACTGAAGCTTTCTTT
>-|TRBJ2-1|TRBD2|TRBV24-1
CATGPHATSGLFNEQFF
TGTGCCACCGGGCCCCATGCTACTAGCGGTCTATTCAATGAGCAGTTCTTC
>-|TRBJ1-2|TRBD1|TRBV7-9
CASSLAPGTGSFYLGYTF
TGTGCCAGCAGCTTAGCCCCCGGGACAGGTTCTTTTTATCTTGGCTACACCTTC
>-|TRBJ2-3|TRBD2|TRBV6-5
CASSYYSGRAVDTQYF
TGTGCCAGCAGTTATTATAGCGGGAGGGCCGTTGACACGCAGTATTTT
>-|TRBJ1-4|-|TRBV12-3/TRBV12-4
CASSSQGEKLFF
TGTGCCAGCAGTTCCCAGGGGGAAAAACTGTTTTTT
>once|TRBJ2-3|TRBD2|TRBV5-6
CASSLDGRAGDTQYF
TGTGCCAGCAGCTTGGACGGGAGGGCCGGAGATACGCAGTATTTT
>-|TRBJ1-2|-|TRBV5-4
CASSLASGDYGYTF
TGTGCCAGCAGCTTGGCCTCGGGAGACTATGGCTACACCTTC
>-|TRBJ2-6|TRBD1|TRBV28
CASSRTGSGANVLTF
TGTGCCAGCAGCAGGACAGGGTCCGGGGCCAACGTCCTGACTTTC
>-|TRBJ2-2|-|TRBV12-3/TRBV12-4
CASSFAGIGELFF
TGTGCCAGCAGTTTTGCGGGGATCGGGGAGCTGTTTTTT
>-|TRBJ2-7|TRBD2|TRBV27
CASRSSGGAYEQYF
TGTGCCAGCAGGTCAAGCGGGGGGGCGTACGAGCAGTACTTC
>-|TRBJ2-5|TRBD2|TRBV19
CASRRLAGDQETQYF
TGTGCCAGTAGGCGACTAGCGGGGGACCAAGAGACCCAGTACTTC
>-|TRBJ1-1|TRBD1|TRBV7-9
CASSLGVRGLVEAFF
TGTGCCAGCAGCTTAGGAGTCAGGGGGCTTGTTGAAGCTTTCTTT
>-|TRBJ1-1|-|TRBV11-3
CASSLETHTEAFF
TGTGCCAGCAGCTTAGAAACTCACACTGAAGCTTTCTTT
>-|TRBJ1-4|-|TRBV9
CASSVGVANEKLFF
TGTGCCAGCAGCGTAGGTGTAGCTAATGAAAAACTGTTTTTT
>-|TRBJ2-3|TRBD2|TRBV24-1
CAPTPSCVFLAGPTDTQYF
TGTGCCCCAACTCCTTCCTGTGTTTTCCTAGCGGGACCCACAGATACGCAGTATTTT
>once|TRBJ2-1|TRBD1|TRBV29-1
CSVETGGTSYNEQFF
TGCAGCGTTGAGACAGGGGGTACCTCCTACAATGAGCAGTTCTTC
>-|TRBJ2-2|TRBD2|TRBV5-1
CASSSGLAGGSGELFF
TGCGCCAGCAGCTCGGGACTAGCGGGAGGATCCGGGGAGCTGTTTTTT
>-|TRBJ1-2|TRBD1|TRBV6-5
CASSPAGGYGYTF
TGTGCCAGCAGTCCAGCAGGGGGGTATGGCTACACCTTC
>-|TRBJ2-3|-|TRBV27
CASSLGASTDTQYF
TGTGCCAGCAGTTTGGGGGCAAGCACAGATACGCAGTATTTT
>-|TRBJ2-2|-|TRBV24-1
CATSGHFRTGELFF
TGTGCCACCTCAGGGCACTTTAGGACCGGGGAGCTGTTTTTT
>-|TRBJ2-1|TRBD1|TRBV11-1
CASSLDRGFEQFF
TGTGCCAGCAGCTTGGACAGGGGGTTTGAGCAGTTCTTC
>-|TRBJ1-2|TRBD1|TRBV7-6
CASSLIAGQGIYGYTF
TGTGCCAGCAGCCTGATCGCGGGACAGGGGATCTATGGCTACACCTTC
>-|TRBJ2-7|-|TRBV25-1
CASSLTGTSFKQYF
TGTGCCAGCTCCCTTACCGGGACTTCTTTCAAGCAGTACTTC
>once|TRBJ2-5|-|TRBV7-3
CASSLLHTGLETQYF
TGTGCCAGCAGCCTTCTCCACACAGGGCTAGAGACCCAGTACTTC
>-|TRBJ1-4|TRBD1|TRBV29-1
CSVRQGGEKLFF
TGCAGCGTTCGACAGGGGGGGGAAAAACTGTTTTTT